Detailed here is one T cell receptor (beta chain). Researchers ran the PCR with 60 Vbeta and 13 Jbeta primers. Sequencing used immunoSEQ multiplex PCR; TCRdb keeps in-frame clones, though not all of them. The sample records around 170,000 clones, 82% being singletons. The data were obtained in a study of cytomegalovirus exposure and HLA in healthy donors. This CDR3 spans 13 amino acids. The V and J ends lost 4 bases and 0 bases respectively, with 4 bases between them. Germline CDR1 and CDR2: SGHVS and FQNEAQ. This chain uses TRBV7-8 with TRBJ1-3; D call uncertain. This receptor was identified in a woman between 18 and 30 years old in good health and CMV-seronegative. The sequenced sample was PBMCs. CDR3 residues: CASSSNSGNTIYF. DNA of the CDR3: TGTGCCAGCAGCTCTAACTCTGGAAACACCATATATTTT.